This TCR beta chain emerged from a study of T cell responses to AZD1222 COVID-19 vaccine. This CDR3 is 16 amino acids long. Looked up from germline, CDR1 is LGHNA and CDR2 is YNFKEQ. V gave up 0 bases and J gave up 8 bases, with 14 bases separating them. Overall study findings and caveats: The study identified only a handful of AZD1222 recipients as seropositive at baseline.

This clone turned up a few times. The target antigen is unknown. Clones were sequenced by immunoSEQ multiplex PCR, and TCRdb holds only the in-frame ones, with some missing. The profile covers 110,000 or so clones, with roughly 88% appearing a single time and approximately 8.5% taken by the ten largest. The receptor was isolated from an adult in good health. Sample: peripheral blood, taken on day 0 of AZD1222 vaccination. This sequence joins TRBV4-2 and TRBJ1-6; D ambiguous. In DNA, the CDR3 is TGTGCCAGCAGCCAAGAGGCGGACGGGTTCTATTCACCCCTCCACTTT. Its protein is CASSQEADGFYSPLHF.